This T cell receptor beta chain was recorded in a study of T cells in Graves' hyperthyroidism and ophthalmopathy. Study information: Staff took peripheral blood when the initial diagnosis was made, before any treatment began.

RNA transcripts were the template for amplifying TCR beta CDR3 regions. The HTBI set primed first-round TCR CDR3 RT-PCR. TCRdb re-analysed the multiplex PCR reads in MiXCR, keeping a single row per CDR3 protein. The sample has some 800,000 distinct CDR3 sequences, roughly 40% seen once; the top ten hold 8.9%. Trimming cost V 7 bases and J 3 bases; bases outside gene matches: 8. The CDR3 consists of 15 residues. Per the germline V gene, CDR1 is SQVTM and CDR2 is ANQGSEA. Only a few counts were recorded for this clonotype. The sequencing input was blood. The receptor was derived from a man younger than 30 with Graves' hyperthyroidism. V is TRBV29-1 and J is TRBJ2-3; 12 nucleotides agree with TRBD2. In nucleotides, the CDR3 is TGCAGCGCTGACGGGACTAGCGGGCCGACAGATACGCAGTATTTT. This sequence encodes CSADGTSGPTDTQYF.